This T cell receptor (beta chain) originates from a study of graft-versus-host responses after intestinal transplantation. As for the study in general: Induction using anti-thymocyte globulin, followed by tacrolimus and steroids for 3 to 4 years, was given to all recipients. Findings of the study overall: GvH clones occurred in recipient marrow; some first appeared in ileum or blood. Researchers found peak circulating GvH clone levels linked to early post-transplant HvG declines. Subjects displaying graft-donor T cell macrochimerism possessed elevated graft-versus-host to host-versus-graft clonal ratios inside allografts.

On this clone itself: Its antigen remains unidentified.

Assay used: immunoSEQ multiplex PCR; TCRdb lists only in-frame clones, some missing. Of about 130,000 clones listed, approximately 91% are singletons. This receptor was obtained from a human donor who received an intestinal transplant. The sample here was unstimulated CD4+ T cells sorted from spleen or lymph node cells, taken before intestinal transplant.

This CDR3 is CAISITSSAPEGYTF. The CDR3 DNA reads as TGTGCCATCTCGATCACCAGCAGCGCCCCTGAGGGCTACACCTTC. The gene calls are TRBV10-3 and TRBJ1-2; no definite D call. CDR1 is ENHRY and CDR2 is SYGVKD in the germline V gene. The V end lost 8 bases, the J end lost 8 bases, and 24 bases lay between the germline ends. The CDR3 sequence is 15 residues long.